What follows are 31 T cell receptor beta chains derived from one specimen sequenced in a study of T cells in Graves' hyperthyroidism and ophthalmopathy. Template material for amplifying TCR beta CDR3 regions consisted of RNA transcripts. Using the HTBI primer set, a first-round RT-PCR was run on the TCR CDR3. One entry per CDR3 protein results from TCRdb running MiXCR on the multiplex PCR reads. The table shows over 200,000 distinct CDR3 sequences, with roughly 15% occurring only once. The specimen was blood. These receptors all come from a middle-aged woman with Graves' hyperthyroidism that later progressed to Graves' ophthalmopathy.

This clonotype was counted many times. V is TRBV27 and J is TRBJ2-2; TRBD1 matches at 8 bases. Germline V lookup: CDR1 MNHEY, CDR2 SMNVEV (reference sequence). This CDR3 spans 18 amino acids. Trimming removed 4 bases from V and 4 bases from J; junction bases left unmatched: 14. The CDR3 protein is CASSSLIRGPLRTGELFF. CDR3 nucleotide sequence: TGTGCCAGCAGTTCCTTGATCAGGGGGCCTCTTCGCACCGGGGAGCTGTTTTTT.

In this sample, this clonotype turned up many times. The chain combines TRBV28 with TRBJ2-1; a weak D match, TRBD2 (6 bases). This CDR3 has 15 residues. CDR1 is MDHEN, CDR2 SYDVKM, per germline. With 6 bases removed from V and 2 bases from J, the gap between germline ends came to 14 bases. The chain's CDR3 is CASSNLAIAYNEQFF. In DNA form, the CDR3 reads TGTGCCAGCAGCAACCTAGCGATTGCCTACAATGAGCAGTTCTTC.

A note on this clonotype: This may come from a read error, since a much larger clone is one base off. The chain links TRBV6-9 to TRBJ2-1, with 14 nucleotides matching TRBD2. CDR1 and CDR2 (germline): MNHGY, SVAAGI. The CDR3 has 15 residues. V was clipped by 3 bases and J by 8 bases; unmatched bases: 3. CDR3 region: CASSYGTSGSHEQFF. In DNA, the CDR3 is TGTGCCAGCAGTTACGGGACTAGCGGGAGCCATGAGCAGTTCTTC.

This clonotype was observed at least ten times. The chain joins TRBV12-3 or TRBV12-4 to TRBJ2-1; 12 bases match TRBD2. V lost 5 bases, J lost 8 bases, and 7 bases stayed unmatched. The CDR3 contains 15 residues. CDR3 bases: TGTGCCAGCAGTCCCCGACTAGCGGGAGTTGATGAGCAGTTCTTC. It codes for CASSPRLAGVDEQFF.

V is TRBV4-1 and J is TRBJ2-1; no clear D. Trimming removed 0 bases from V and 1 base from J, with 7 bases in between. From germline, CDR1 is MGHRA and CDR2 YSYEKL. The CDR3 is made up of 15 amino acids. The CDR3 bases are TGCGCCAGCAGCCAAGACCCGGTTTCCTACAATGAGCAGTTCTTC. Translated: CASSQDPVSYNEQFF.

This clonotype came up many times. V is TRBV5-1 and J is TRBJ2-1; 7 nucleotides match TRBD2. The CDR3 has 13 residues. The J segment lost 7 bases and the V segment lost 7 bases, leaving 8 bases of the junction unmatched. The germline CDR1 and CDR2 sequences are SGHRS and YFSETQ. The CDR3 sequence is CASRDYVYNEQFF. The CDR3, as DNA: TGCGCCAGCCGGGACTACGTTTATAATGAGCAGTTCTTC.

As for this clonotype: The CDR3 end shows no conserved phenylalanine or tryptophan, and so a read error is likely. V gene TRBV7-9 combines with J gene TRBJ2-1; 7 nucleotides match TRBD2. The J segment lost 2 bases and the V segment lost 5 bases, leaving 6 bases of the junction unmatched. This CDR3 spans 15 amino acids. CDR1 is SEHNR, CDR2 FQNEAQ, per germline (reference sequence). The CDR3 DNA reads as TGTGCCAGCAGCCAACTAGCGAAACCCTACAATGAGCAGTTCTCC. Its translation is CASSQLAKPYNEQFS.

This clonotype was observed many times. The chain uses TRBV10-2 and TRBJ2-1; TRBD2 matches 7 bases. The length of the CDR3 is 19 residues. Germline values: CDR1 WSHSY, CDR2 SAAADI. The V segment lost 0 bases and the J segment 0 bases; nucleotides outside the gene matches: 11. The CDR3 nucleotides read TGCGCCAGCAGTGAGTCAGTGGGAGGGCCCCCTAGCTCCTACAATGAGCAGTTCTTC. This encodes CASSESVGGPPSSYNEQFF.

The chain is built from TRBV6-1 and TRBJ2-1; TRBD2 might be the D (7 bases). Trimming left V 6 bases short and J 4 bases short, with 19 bases between. CDR3 length: 16 amino acids. CDR1 and CDR2 (germline): MNHNS, SASEGT. CDR3 sequence (DNA): TGTGCCAGCAGGGTGGGGGCTAGCGGTTTTTACAATGAGCAGTTCTTC. This sequence encodes CASRVGASGFYNEQFF.

This clonotype was detected only a few times. This CDR3 reads CASSHTGPEAFF. CDR3 DNA sequence: TGTGCCAGCAGCCATACCGGGCCTGAAGCTTTCTTT. The gene calls are TRBV3-1 and TRBJ1-1, with unresolved D. V shed 3 bases and J shed 6 bases, with 8 bases lying between them. Germline CDR1 reads LGHDT; CDR2 reads YNNKEL (reference sequence). The CDR3 is 12 amino acids.

This clonotype was found a few times. The genes are TRBV6-6 and TRBJ2-7; the D gene is possibly TRBD1 (6 bases). CDR3 size: 13 residues. V lost 0 bases and J lost 5, with 8 bases in between. In germline, CDR1 is MNHNY, CDR2 SVGAGI (reference sequence). The CDR3 DNA reads TGTGCCAGCAGTTACTCGCAGGGGCACGAGCAGTACTTC. Its translation is CASSYSQGHEQYF.

This clonotype occurred many times. The chain carries TRBV4-1 and TRBJ2-1, with D perhaps TRBD2 (6 bases). Looked up from germline, CDR1 is MGHRA and CDR2 is YSYEKL. Trimming removed 4 bases from V and 8 bases from J, with 12 bases in between. CDR3 size: 13 residues. The CDR3 loop reads CASSPTSLDEQFF. CDR3 in DNA: TGCGCCAGCAGCCCCACTAGCTTGGATGAGCAGTTCTTC.

There are many counts of this clonotype. V is TRBV30 and J is TRBJ2-1; TRBD2 aligns across 7 bases. The J segment lost 4 bases and the V segment lost 5 bases, leaving 5 bases of the junction unmatched. This CDR3 has 13 amino acids. The germline gives CDR1 GTSNPN, CDR2 SVGIG (reference sequence). The DNA for the CDR3 is TGTGCCTGGTCTAGCGGCGCTTACAATGAGCAGTTCTTC. As protein: CAWSSGAYNEQFF. Using reference TRBV30 and TRBJ2-1 for the parts outside the CDR3, the full variable domain is SQTIHQWPATLVQPVGSPLSLECTVEGTSNPNLYWYRQAAGRGLQLLFYSVGIGQISSEVPQNLSASRPQDRQFILSSKKLLLSDSGFYLCAWSSGAYNEQFFGPGTRLTVL.

This clonotype was picked up many times. V and J are TRBV6-2 or TRBV6-3 and TRBJ1-2; 11 bases agree with TRBD1. This CDR3 region has 15 residues. The V segment lost 3 bases and the J segment 5 bases; nucleotides outside the gene matches: 5. CDR1 is MNHEY and CDR2 is SVGEGT in the germline V gene. CDR3 in amino acids: CASSYRTGGRYGYTF. DNA of the CDR3: TGTGCCAGCAGTTATAGGACAGGGGGCAGATATGGCTACACCTTC.

This clonotype showed up many times. This rearrangement joins TRBV28 to TRBJ2-5; perhaps TRBD1 as D (5 bases). With 3 bases removed from V and 10 bases from J, the gap between germline ends came to 12 bases. CDR1 is MDHEN and CDR2 is SYDVKM in the germline V gene. The CDR3 extends over 12 amino acids. The CDR3 nucleotides are TGTGCCAGCAGTTTGGTGACCCAGGGCCAGTACTTC. This codes for CASSLVTQGQYF.

J is TRBJ2-3 and V is TRBV7-9; 9 positions agree with TRBD2. The CDR3 is 17 amino acids. V was clipped by 6 bases and J by 0 bases; unmatched bases: 10. The germline CDR1 and CDR2 sequences are SEHNR and FQNEAQ (reference sequence). The CDR3 DNA sequence: TGTGCCAGCAGGGATGGGAGAGCGGGAGGCAGCACAGATACGCAGTATTTT. Translated, it gives CASRDGRAGGSTDTQYF.

This clonotype has ten or more counts. The CDR3 loop reads CASSVLQVETQYF. Here the CDR3 DNA reads TGTGCCAGCAGTGTTTTGCAGGTGGAGACCCAGTACTTC. J is TRBJ2-5 and V is TRBV2; D uncertain. V lost 4 bases to trimming and J lost 5 bases, with 11 bases between them. CDR3 length: 13 residues. CDR1 is SNHLY, CDR2 FYNNEI, per germline.

This clonotype was seen at least ten times. This chain connects TRBV28 to TRBJ2-2, with TRBD1 identical over 8 bases. The CDR3 has 15 amino acids. In germline, CDR1 is MDHEN, CDR2 SYDVKM. Trimming at V came to 5 bases and at J to 3 bases, leaving 5 bases not matched to a gene. CDR3 coding DNA: TGTGCCAGCAGTCCCCTGGACAGGGACACCGGGGAGCTGTTTTTT. Amino acids: CASSPLDRDTGELFF.

This clonotype was detected only a few times. The rearrangement links TRBV20-1 to TRBJ2-1; 9 bases are a match to TRBD2. The germline gives CDR1 DFQATT, CDR2 SNEGSKA (reference sequence). There are 14 residues in the CDR3. V gave up 7 bases and J gave up 2 bases; unmatched junction bases: 6. CDR3 protein: CSVIAGEPYNEQFF. The CDR3 DNA reads TGCAGTGTTATAGCGGGAGAACCCTACAATGAGCAGTTCTTC.

This clonotype was seen repeatedly, ten times or more. The chain has TRBV20-1 and TRBJ2-1; TRBD2 matches 9 bases. CDR1 and CDR2 (germline): DFQATT, SNEGSKA (reference sequence). The trim removed 2 bases at V and 0 bases at J, leaving 8 bases unmatched. The CDR3 is 17 amino acids. CDR3 bases: TGCAGTGCTAGAAGGGTCGGACTAGCGAGCTCCTACAATGAGCAGTTCTTC. Residues: CSARRVGLASSYNEQFF.

This clonotype was counted at least ten times. The rearrangement joins TRBV29-1 to TRBJ1-3; D may be TRBD1 (5 bases). V lost 3 bases, J lost 2 bases, and 17 bases lay in between. CDR3 length: 16 amino acids. The germline V gene has CDR1 SQVTM and CDR2 ANQGSEA. Written as DNA, the CDR3 is TGCAGCGTTGACCTGAGAGGGACTTCAACTGGAAACACCATATATTTT. It codes for CSVDLRGTSTGNTIYF.

This clonotype was seen repeatedly, ten times or more. The V gene is TRBV20-1, the J gene TRBJ1-1, with TRBD1 as a possible D gene (6 bases). V was cut by 7 bases and J by 4 bases, with 19 bases left in between. CDR1 is DFQATT and CDR2 is SNEGSKA in the germline V gene (reference sequence). The CDR3 spans 14 residues. For the CDR3, the DNA is TGCAGTGTTAGGGGGGACATATGGGTCACTGAAGCTTTCTTT. It yields the protein CSVRGDIWVTEAFF.

This clonotype was counted ten times or more. This chain joins TRBV10-3 and TRBJ2-7; 12 positions agree with TRBD2. This CDR3 has 14 residues. Germline CDR1 reads ENHRY; CDR2 reads SYGVKD. The V segment lost 7 bases and the J segment 4 bases; nucleotides outside the gene matches: 5. CDR3 in amino acids: CAITSGTSGYEQYF. In DNA, the CDR3 is TGTGCCATCACTAGCGGGACTAGCGGGTACGAGCAGTACTTC.

This clonotype has ten or more counts. The chain is built from TRBV29-1 and TRBJ2-7; maybe TRBD2 (5 bases). This CDR3 comprises 14 residues. V gave up 0 bases and J gave up 0 bases, with 9 bases separating them. CDR1 SQVTM and CDR2 ANQGSEA come from the germline V gene. The CDR3 nucleotides read TGCAGCGTTGAAGATCCGGGAACCTCCTACGAGCAGTACTTC. Residues: CSVEDPGTSYEQYF.

CDR3 nucleotide sequence: TGTGCCAGCAGTTCTTTCGCCGGCGGGACAGATACGCAGTATTTT. This sequence encodes CASSSFAGGTDTQYF. J is TRBJ2-3 and V is TRBV28; D possibly corresponds to TRBD2 (5 bases). Germline CDR1 MDHEN, CDR2 SYDVKM. The CDR3 sequence is 15 residues long. The V end lost 4 bases, the J end lost 3 bases, and 14 bases lay between the germline ends.

This clonotype was seen at least ten times. V and J are TRBV27 and TRBJ1-1; the D gene is possibly TRBD1 (6 bases). The CDR3 has 13 amino acids. Germline loops: CDR1 MNHEY, CDR2 SMNVEV (reference sequence). Trimming cost V 5 bases and J 4 bases, with 11 bases left between them. CDR3 DNA: TGTGCCAGCAGTACAGGGATGATCACTGAAGCTTTCTTT. Encoded protein: CASSTGMITEAFF.

This clonotype was detected once. The chain uses TRBV20-1 and TRBJ1-2; D is uncertain. Germline V lookup: CDR1 DFQATT, CDR2 SNEGSKA (reference sequence). V was shortened by 0 bases and J by 8 bases, with 10 bases between the two germline ends. The CDR3 contains 12 residues. For the CDR3, the DNA is TGCAGTGCTAGAGAGTCAGTACGGGGCTACACCTTC. It translates to CSARESVRGYTF.

This clonotype was seen only a few times. The chain employs TRBV4-1 and TRBJ2-2; no firm D call. This CDR3 region has 16 residues. Trimming took off 4 bases at V and 1 base at J, with 13 bases between the two ends. Germline values: CDR1 MGHRA, CDR2 YSYEKL. For the CDR3, the DNA is TGCGCCAGCAGCCGAGTCGAGGTGGGGAACACCGGGGAGCTGTTTTTT. Amino acids: CASSRVEVGNTGELFF.

A remark on this clonotype: A read error is possible here, since a much larger clone lies one base away. This sequence joins TRBV20-1 and TRBJ2-3; tentatively, D is TRBD1 (7 bases). The CDR3 covers 12 residues. Per the germline V gene, CDR1 is DFQATT and CDR2 is SNEGSKA (reference sequence). Between the trimmed V and J ends, which lost 5 bases and 10 bases, there was a span of 16 bases. The CDR3 coding sequence is TGCAGTGCTGGGGACAGAGGGGAGGCGCAGTATTTT. Its protein is CSAGDRGEAQYF.

Comments on this clonotype: This may be a read error, as it is one base from a much larger clone. The genes are TRBV9 and TRBJ1-6, with TRBD1 as a possible D gene (5 bases). The CDR3 is 15 amino acids. Germline CDR1 reads SGDLS; CDR2 reads YYNGEE. CDR3 bases: TGTGCCAGCAGCGACGGGGACCTAGGGTATTCACCCCTCCAATTT. Translation: CASSDGDLGYSPLQF.

Remarks on this clonotype: A much larger clone differs from this one at a single base, so this may be a read error. The J gene is TRBJ2-1, the V gene TRBV12-3 or TRBV12-4; D gene uncertain. This CDR3 is built from 12 residues. V was cut by 4 bases and J by 12 bases, with 13 bases left in between. The CDR3 bases are TGTGCCAGCAGTTGGGCGGCTGCTGGGCAGTTCTTC. It translates to CASSWAAAGQFF.